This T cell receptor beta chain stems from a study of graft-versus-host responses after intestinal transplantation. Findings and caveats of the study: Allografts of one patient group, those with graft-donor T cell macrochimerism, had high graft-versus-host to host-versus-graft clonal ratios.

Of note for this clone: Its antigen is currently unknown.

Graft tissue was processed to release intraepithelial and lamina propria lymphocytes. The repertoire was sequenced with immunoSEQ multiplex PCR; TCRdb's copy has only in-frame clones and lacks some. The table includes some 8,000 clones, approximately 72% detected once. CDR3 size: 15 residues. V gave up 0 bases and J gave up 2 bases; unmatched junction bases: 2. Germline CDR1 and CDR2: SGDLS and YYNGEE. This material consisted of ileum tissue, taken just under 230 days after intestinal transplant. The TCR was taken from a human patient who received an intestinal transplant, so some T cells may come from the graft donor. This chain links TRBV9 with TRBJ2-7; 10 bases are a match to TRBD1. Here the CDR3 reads CASSVGGQGTYEQYF. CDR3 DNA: TGTGCCAGCAGCGTAGGGGGACAGGGGACCTACGAGCAGTACTTC.